This T cell receptor beta chain was obtained from a study of neurological immune-mediated disorders. This clonotype came up many times. Time point meaning: longitudinal time-point 1 (baseline). MiXCR, run by TCRdb on the 5' RACE reads, gives a single entry per CDR3 protein. This table holds some 37,000 distinct CDR3 sequences, under 4% found once. V lost 1 base to trimming and J lost 2 bases, with 9 bases between them. This CDR3 region has 14 residues. Germline V lookup: CDR1 KGHSY, CDR2 FQNENV. Sequenced material: PBMCs. This chain links TRBV16 with TRBJ2-7, with D perhaps TRBD1 (6 bases). This TCR was recovered from a woman aged 60 to 75 with multiple sclerosis. The CDR3 loop reads CASSQFGTTYEQYF. The CDR3 region has the DNA TGTGCCAGCAGCCAATTTGGGACAACCTACGAGCAGTACTTC. Variable domain in full (rest from reference TRBV16 and TRBJ2-7): GEEVAQTPKHLVRGEGQKAKLYCAPIKGHSYVFWYQQVLKNEFKFLISFQNENVFDETGMPKERFSAKCLPNSPCSLEIQATKLEDSAVYFCASSQFGTTYEQYFGPGTRLTVT.